This TCR beta chain was recorded in a study of blood T cell repertoires in COVID-19. The overall study: From T cells, B-cell-depleted T cells, or PBMCs came the material, which was cDNA or gDNA.

Authors' processing steps: Nucleated cell number was recorded as an estimate derived from reference gene primer amplification. Using immunoSEQ multiplex PCR, the repertoire was profiled, and TCRdb retains in-frame clones only, with some absent. From that table come the V and J calls and clone size; the DNA was used to work out D and trimming. Among some 200,000 clones, about 89% were seen once, and the ten largest hold 3% to 4%. The receptor was derived from a man between 65 and 85 years old with acute or convalescent COVID-19. Sequencing used peripheral blood.

This CDR3 reads CAWSPGGKEGDTQYF. CDR3 bases: TGTGCCTGGAGCCCAGGGGGCAAAGAGGGAGATACGCAGTATTTT. The chain has TRBV30 and TRBJ2-3, with 8 bases lining up with TRBD1. After removal of 3 bases from V and 5 bases from J, the junction contained 10 bases not matched to a gene. From germline, CDR1 is GTSNPN and CDR2 SVGIG (reference sequence). This CDR3 contains 15 residues.